This TCR beta chain was found in a study of blood T cell repertoires in COVID-19. Study context: Samples representing acute and convalescent COVID-19 were sourced from the United States, Italy and Spain. T cells, B-cell-depleted T cells, or PBMCs provided the cDNA or gDNA that served as material.

How the authors handled the data: Scientists estimated how many nucleated cells there were by amplifying reference gene primers. Sequencing was performed with immunoSEQ multiplex PCR; in TCRdb, only in-frame clones are kept and a portion is missing. That table supplies the V and J calls and clone size; D and trimming were determined from the DNA. The table lists 90,000 to 95,000 clones, 85% to 90% of them singletons, with about 7.6% in the top ten. Germline assignment: CDR1 MNHEY and CDR2 SMNVEV (reference sequence). This CDR3 spans 13 amino acids. Trimming stripped 3 bases from V and 1 base from J, with 6 bases between.

The rearrangement joins TRBV27 to TRBJ2-5; D not resolved. The receptor's source is a woman between 65 and 79 years old with acute or convalescent COVID-19. Sequenced input: peripheral blood. DNA for the CDR3: TGTGCCAGCAGTTTCAGAGGCCAAGAGACCCAGTACTTC. This codes for CASSFRGQETQYF.